This entry lists 30 T cell receptor beta chains sequenced from one sample in a study of cytomegalovirus exposure and HLA in healthy donors. The PCR ran on 60 Vbeta and 13 Jbeta primers. The method was immunoSEQ multiplex PCR; TCRdb's version includes in-frame clones alone and lacks a portion of them. The sample lists under 150,000 clones, 70% to 85% occurring once. The sample consisted of PBMCs. All receptors derive from a boy aged 2-15 years in good health and CMV-seronegative.

V is TRBV5-6 and J is TRBJ2-7; a possible D gene is TRBD1 (6 bases). This CDR3 is built from 13 residues. CDR1 and CDR2 from the germline V gene are SGHDT and YYEEEE. The germline V and J ends were trimmed by 4 bases and 6 bases, with 14 bases remaining between them. The CDR3: CASSPTGSVEQYV. The DNA of the CDR3 is TGTGCCAGCAGCCCGACAGGATCGGTCGAGCAGTACGTC.

CDR3 in DNA: TGCGCCAGCAGCTCTGACAGGGGAAACTACAATGAGCAGTTCTTC. Translation gives CASSSDRGNYNEQFF. The chain carries TRBV5-1 and TRBJ2-1; TRBD1 matches at 8 bases. V lost 3 bases to trimming and J lost 3 bases; unmatched junction nucleotides: 5. Looked up from germline, CDR1 is SGHRS and CDR2 is YFSETQ. CDR3 length: 15 residues.

The V and J genes are TRBV2 and TRBJ2-3, with D hard to call. The V gene lost 6 bases and the J gene lost 4 bases, with 11 bases spanning the gap. The CDR3 runs 13 residues. The germline V gene has CDR1 SNHLY and CDR2 FYNNEI. CDR3 DNA sequence: TGTGCCAGCAGCCGCGACTCGCCAGATACGCAGTATTTT. It translates to CASSRDSPDTQYF. The entire variable domain, with the rest obtained from reference TRBV2 and TRBJ2-3, is as follows: EPEVTQTPSHQVTQMGQEVILRCVPISNHLYFYWYRQILGQKVEFLVSFYNNEISEKSEIFDDQFSVERPDGSNFTLKIRSTKLEDSAMYFCASSRDSPDTQYFGPGTRLTVL.

V usage is TRBV14 and J usage is TRBJ2-1; TRBD1 matches at 7 bases. Germline CDR1 and CDR2: SGHDN and FVKESK. The CDR3 runs 16 residues. Unmatched junction bases numbered 10, after V lost 4 bases and J lost 4 bases. This CDR3 reads CASSRLGQGDYNEQFF. CDR3 nucleotide sequence: TGTGCCAGCAGCCGGCTAGGGCAGGGGGATTACAATGAGCAGTTCTTC. Looking up the rest from reference TRBV14 and TRBJ2-1 gives the full variable domain: EAGVTQFPSHSVIEKGQTVTLRCDPISGHDNLYWYRRVMGKEIKFLLHFVKESKQDESGMPNNRFLAERTGGTYSTLKVQPAELEDSGVYFCASSRLGQGDYNEQFFGPGTRLTVL.

The rearrangement links TRBV2 to TRBJ1-2; a possible D gene is TRBD1 (6 bases). V was pared by 4 bases and J by 7 bases, with 16 bases between. This CDR3 contains 14 residues. The germline V gene encodes CDR1 SNHLY and CDR2 FYNNEI. Written as DNA, the CDR3 is TGTGCCAGCAGTGCCTGGGGACAAAATGCTGGCTACACCTTC. Protein product: CASSAWGQNAGYTF.

This sequence joins TRBV5-1 and TRBJ2-2, with 9 positions matching TRBD2. The CDR3 is 19 residues long. Trimming at V came to 4 bases and at J to 3 bases, leaving 16 bases not matched to a gene. Germline V gives CDR1 SGHRS, CDR2 YFSETQ. Here the CDR3 reads CASSPESLSAGGYTGELFF. CDR3 DNA: TGCGCCAGCAGCCCCGAGTCTTTGTCGGCGGGAGGGTACACCGGGGAGCTGTTTTTT.

The CDR3: CASSAGYTEAFF. Written as DNA, the CDR3 is TGTGCCAGCAGCGCCGGTTACACTGAAGCTTTCTTT. The V call is TRBV11-2, the J call TRBJ1-1; D gene ambiguous. Germline assignment: CDR1 SGHAT and CDR2 FQNNGV. Trimming took off 5 bases at V and 3 bases at J, with 7 bases between the two ends. There are 12 residues in the CDR3.

This rearrangement joins TRBV10-3 to TRBJ2-3, with 9 bases identical to TRBD1. CDR3 length: 16 residues. CDR1 and CDR2 (germline): ENHRY, SYGVKD. V was clipped by 2 bases and J by 4 bases; unmatched bases: 7. CDR3 residues: CAISERGDRDSDTQYF. CDR3 bases: TGTGCCATCAGTGAGCGGGGGGACAGGGATTCAGATACGCAGTATTTT.

The V and J genes are TRBV7-9 and TRBJ1-2; 9 nucleotides match TRBD1. The CDR3 is 15 residues long. Trimming took 5 bases from V and 5 from J; bases not matched to a gene: 9. Germline V gene lookup returns CDR1 SEHNR and CDR2 FQNEAQ (reference sequence). The CDR3 DNA follows: TGTGCCAGCAGCAACCCAAGACAGGGGGGTTATGGCTACACCTTC. Encoded protein: CASSNPRQGGYGYTF.

The chain is built from TRBV25-1 and TRBJ1-6; TRBD1 is a possible D gene (5 bases). The CDR3 is 15 residues long. The V gene lost 2 bases and the J gene lost 6 bases, with 11 bases spanning the gap. Germline CDR1 is MGHDK and CDR2 is SYGVNS. CDR3 sequence: CASSEDWGVNSPLHF. In nucleotides, the CDR3 is TGTGCCAGCAGTGAAGATTGGGGGGTTAATTCACCCCTCCACTTT.

The chain employs TRBV13 and TRBJ2-1, with TRBD1 matching over 7 bases. Trimming cost V 3 bases and J 6 bases; bases outside gene matches: 14. Germline CDR1 PRHDT, CDR2 FYEKMQ (reference sequence). The CDR3 consists of 17 residues. The CDR3 DNA sequence: TGTGCCAGCAGCTTTAGGGACAGTCGTCCCTCTTCCAATGAGCAGTTCTTC. It yields the protein CASSFRDSRPSSNEQFF.

The chain carries TRBV29-1 and TRBJ1-1; D perhaps matches TRBD1 (5 bases). This CDR3 is built from 13 residues. Trimming took off 7 bases at V and 5 bases at J, with 17 bases between the two ends. The germline V gene has CDR1 SQVTM and CDR2 ANQGSEA. The CDR3 region has the DNA TGCAGCGCCCCCAGTGGGGGGGGAACTGAAGCTTTCTTT. This codes for CSAPSGGGTEAFF.

The gene calls are TRBV30 and TRBJ2-2; 8 bases are a match to TRBD2. CDR1 and CDR2 from the germline V gene are GTSNPN and SVGIG (reference sequence). This CDR3 spans 15 amino acids. V shed 1 base, J shed 4 bases, and the junction held 5 bases outside the gene matches. CDR3 in DNA: TGTGCCTGGAGTGAGGGCGGGAGGACCACCGGGGAGCTGTTTTTT. This sequence encodes CAWSEGGRTTGELFF.

The genes are TRBV11-2 and TRBJ2-1; D gene uncertain. Deletions cut 5 bases from V and 8 bases from J, with 19 bases between. The CDR3 is made up of 15 amino acids. Germline V gives CDR1 SGHAT, CDR2 FQNNGV. The CDR3 reads CASSPPLAQVDEQFF. The CDR3, as DNA: TGTGCCAGCAGCCCCCCCTTGGCCCAGGTGGATGAGCAGTTCTTC.

This clone was observed a single time. For the CDR3, the DNA is TGTGCCAGCAGTCCGCACAGGGGACTAGCGGGAGGACTTGTGTATGAGCAGTACGTC. Its translation is CASSPHRGLAGGLVYEQYV. The V call is TRBV27, the J call TRBJ2-7; 15 nucleotides line up with TRBD2. Germline CDR1 is MNHEY and CDR2 is SMNVEV (reference sequence). The CDR3 runs to 19 residues. The J segment lost 7 bases and the V segment lost 5 bases, leaving 18 bases of the junction unmatched.

This clone was observed a single time. Other DNA sequences in this sample translate to the same CDR3. The CDR3 protein is CASSVEGGPYNEQFF. The CDR3 DNA reads as TGTGCCAGCAGCGTAGAAGGGGGTCCCTACAATGAGCAGTTCTTC. The chain links TRBV9 to TRBJ2-1; TRBD1 is a possible D gene (6 bases). The germline V and J ends were trimmed by 0 bases and 2 bases, with 9 bases remaining between them. Germline V CDR1 and CDR2: SGDLS, YYNGEE. This CDR3 contains 15 residues.

J is TRBJ1-5 and V is TRBV4-3; TRBD1 might be the D (5 bases). The V end lost 0 bases, the J end lost 4 bases, and 13 bases lay between the germline ends. This CDR3 spans 16 amino acids. Germline values: CDR1 LGHNA, CDR2 YSLEER. In nucleotides, the CDR3 is TGCGCCAGCAGCCAAGATCGGCAGGGCGGTAATCAGCCCCAGCATTTT. This codes for CASSQDRQGGNQPQHF.

This chain links TRBV13 with TRBJ1-1, with a possible D match to TRBD1 (5 bases). The CDR3 runs 14 residues. Per germline, CDR1 PRHDT and CDR2 FYEKMQ (reference sequence). Trimming cost V 6 bases and J 6 bases, with 17 bases left between them. The CDR3 is CASRIRWGVAEAFF. In DNA form, the CDR3 reads TGTGCCAGCAGAATTAGATGGGGGGTCGCTGAAGCTTTCTTT.

The chain couples TRBV5-1 to TRBJ2-3, with a possible D match to TRBD2 (5 bases). Germline V gene data show CDR1 as SGHRS and CDR2 as YFSETQ. Trimming left V 0 bases short and J 3 bases short, with 8 bases between. The CDR3 has 14 residues. This CDR3 is CASSLGRETDTQYF. DNA of the CDR3: TGCGCCAGCAGCTTGGGTCGGGAAACAGATACGCAGTATTTT.

The V gene is TRBV25-1, the J gene TRBJ2-7; D unclear. CDR1 and CDR2 from the germline V gene are MGHDK and SYGVNS. Trimming pared 5 bases from V and 4 bases from J, leaving 9 bases between. The CDR3 runs 12 residues. For the CDR3, the DNA is TGTGCCAGCAGTACTACCGGGTACGAGCAGTACTTC. It codes for CASSTTGYEQYF.

The J gene is TRBJ1-2, the V gene TRBV6-1; D call uncertain. Germline CDR1 and CDR2: MNHNS and SASEGT. The CDR3 covers 10 residues. V was trimmed by 5 bases and J by 8 bases, leaving 6 bases between them. This chain's CDR3 is CASSFLGYTF. The CDR3 DNA reads as TGTGCCAGCAGTTTTCTCGGCTACACCTTC.

As to this clone: The germline gene is not matched at one end of the junction; a read error may be the cause. The chain uses TRBV5-1 and TRBJ2-3; the match to TRBD2 covers 10 bases. Germline V CDR1 and CDR2: SGHRS, YFSETQ. The CDR3 runs to 16 residues. CDR3 nucleotide sequence: TGCGCCAGCAGCTTAGGCAGGACTAGCGGAACAGATGCGCAGTATTTT. It is translated as CASSLGRTSGTDAQYF.

The genes are TRBV5-1 and TRBJ2-5; TRBD2 aligns across 9 bases. Germline CDR1 and CDR2: SGHRS and YFSETQ. V lost 3 bases, J lost 4 bases, and 10 bases stayed unmatched. This CDR3 region has 16 residues. The CDR3 loop reads CASSSTPSGKRETQYF. The CDR3, as DNA: TGCGCCAGCAGCTCGACCCCTAGCGGGAAACGAGAGACCCAGTACTTC.

This clone was observed once. V is TRBV7-2 and J is TRBJ1-2; perhaps TRBD1 as D (5 bases). This CDR3 has 17 residues. Per germline, CDR1 SGHTA and CDR2 FQGNSA. V lost 5 bases and J lost 8, with 27 bases in between. This CDR3 is CASSAPGRSGGGEGYTF. CDR3 DNA: TGTGCCAGCAGCGCCCCGGGACGGTCGGGTGGAGGGGAAGGCTACACCTTC.

The chain uses TRBV27 and TRBJ1-4, with 8 bases matching TRBD1. Germline V CDR1 and CDR2: MNHEY, SMNVEV (reference sequence). CDR3 size: 14 residues. Trimming removed 10 bases from V and 7 bases from J; junction bases left unmatched: 11. The CDR3 region has the DNA TGTGCCACCCGCCTGGACAGGGATGCTGAAAAACTGTTTTTT. Amino acids: CATRLDRDAEKLFF.

This clone was seen more than once but under ten times. CDR3 coding DNA: TGTGCCAGCAGCAAACCCCTCGGACAGGGGGGCTACGAGCAGTACTTC. This translates into CASSKPLGQGGYEQYF. The J gene is TRBJ2-7, the V gene TRBV21-1; the table's D call, TRBD1, has no DNA check behind it. TRBV21-1 is a pseudogene. The CDR3 is 16 amino acids.

The genes are TRBV13 and TRBJ1-3, with TRBD1 matching over 8 bases. CDR1 and CDR2 from the germline V gene are PRHDT and FYEKMQ (reference sequence). V lost 4 bases, J lost 2 bases, and 1 base stayed unmatched. The CDR3 covers 14 residues. CDR3 coding DNA: TGTGCCAGCAGCTCGACAGGGGCTGGAAACACCATATATTTT. Amino acid sequence: CASSSTGAGNTIYF. The whole variable domain, filled in from reference TRBV13 and TRBJ1-3, reads AAGVIQSPRHLIKEKRETATLKCYPIPRHDTVYWYQQGPGQDPQFLISFYEKMQSDKGSIPDRFSAQQFSDYHSELNMSSLELGDSALYFCASSSTGAGNTIYFGEGSWLTVV.

This rearrangement joins TRBV27 to TRBJ2-7; the D gene is possibly TRBD2 (6 bases). CDR3 length: 14 residues. CDR1 and CDR2 (germline): MNHEY, SMNVEV (reference sequence). Trimming removed 5 bases from V and 3 bases from J, with 14 bases in between. The CDR3 sequence: CASSPLTSLYEQYF. CDR3 bases: TGTGCCAGCAGTCCCCTGACTAGTCTCTACGAGCAGTACTTC.

This clone was counted once. The chain employs TRBV19 and TRBJ2-1; TRBD2 aligns across 9 bases. The germline CDR1 and CDR2 sequences are LNHDA and SQIVND (reference sequence). J lost 8 bases, V lost 1 base, and 15 bases had no gene match. The CDR3 covers 18 residues. The CDR3 DNA is TGTGCCAGTAGTATAGCTCTAGCGGGATGGGGGACAGTATATGAGCAGTTCTTC. This encodes CASSIALAGWGTVYEQFF.

This chain connects TRBV6-5 to TRBJ1-5; unclear D gene. Germline V gene sequence: CDR1 MNHEY, CDR2 SVGAGI. There are 14 residues in the CDR3. Trimming pared 7 bases from V and 7 bases from J, leaving 17 bases between. This chain's CDR3 is CASKPLLPVQPQHF. The CDR3 coding sequence is TGTGCCAGCAAGCCTCTTCTTCCCGTACAGCCCCAGCATTTT.